This TCR beta chain was retrieved from a study of blood T cell repertoires in COVID-19. Study information: In each case, the material was cDNA or gDNA derived from T cells, B-cell-depleted T cells, or PBMCs.

Per the study methods: Amplified reference gene primers provided the basis for estimating nucleated cell counts. Assay used: immunoSEQ multiplex PCR; TCRdb lists only in-frame clones, some missing. V and J calls and clone size come straight from that table; D and trimming were deduced from the DNA. The sample yields some 250,000 clones, roughly 80% seen once. Germline values: CDR1 LNHDA, CDR2 SQIVND (reference sequence). The trim removed 8 bases at V and 7 bases at J, leaving 11 bases unmatched. The CDR3 consists of 14 residues. The sequence derives from a woman of 80 years or more with acute or convalescent COVID-19. Sequenced: peripheral blood. This rearrangement joins TRBV19 to TRBJ1-2, with 9 nucleotides matching TRBD1. DNA of the CDR3: TGTGCCAGTGGACAGGGGCCGAGGAGCGGTGGCTACACCTTC. This gives the protein CASGQGPRSGGYTF.